These T cell receptor beta chains were read from a single sample in a study of cytomegalovirus exposure and HLA in healthy donors. Clones were sequenced by immunoSEQ multiplex PCR, and TCRdb holds only the in-frame ones, with some missing. The table records some 120,000 clones, about 74% of them present only once. The specimen was PBMCs. The receptors were sampled from a woman aged 50 to 60 in good health and CMV-seropositive. Both conserved end residues are part of each CDR3. Each record gives: V gene, J gene, clone size, D gene, CDR3 protein, CDR3 DNA. The D gene is left open where the match is weak. Clone size appears in some rows only: once, few, many, or a class for an expanded clone.

V: TRBV2; J: TRBJ1-5; size: NA; D: NA; CDR3: CASSREIQQPQHF; DNA: TGTGCCAGCAGTCGGGAGATCCAGCAGCCCCAGCATTTT
V: TRBV14; J: TRBJ2-2; size: few; D: NA; CDR3: CASSQRTVTGELFF; DNA: TGTGCCAGCAGCCAACGTACGGTAACCGGGGAGCTGTTTTTT
V: TRBV5-1; J: TRBJ2-5; size: NA; D: NA; CDR3: CASAGWTTETQYF; DNA: TGCGCCAGTGCAGGGTGGACAACGGAGACCCAGTACTTC
V: TRBV13; J: TRBJ2-7; size: NA; D: NA; CDR3: CASSLRGARGYEQYF; DNA: TGTGCCAGCAGCTTACGGGGGGCGCGTGGGTACGAGCAGTACTTC
V: TRBV7-6; J: TRBJ2-1; size: NA; D: NA; CDR3: CASSLEGRGYNEQFF; DNA: TGTGCCAGCAGCTTAGAGGGCAGGGGCTACAATGAGCAGTTCTTC
V: TRBV5-1; J: TRBJ1-2; size: NA; D: TRBD1; CDR3: CASSLPTGQGHGYTF; DNA: TGCGCCAGCAGCTTACCTACCGGACAGGGCCATGGCTACACCTTC
V: TRBV9; J: TRBJ2-3; size: NA; D: TRBD2; CDR3: CASSKTSGGSYSTDTQYF; DNA: TGTGCCAGCAGCAAAACTAGCGGGGGGTCTTATAGCACAGATACGCAGTATTTT
V: TRBV19; J: TRBJ2-2; size: few; D: TRBD1; CDR3: CASGETGSTGELFF; DNA: TGTGCCAGTGGGGAGACAGGGTCCACCGGGGAGCTGTTTTTT
V: TRBV21-1; J: TRBJ2-6; size: NA; D: NA; CDR3: CASPTGFPGANVLTF; DNA: TGTGCCAGCCCAACAGGGTTTCCTGGGGCCAACGTCCTGACTTTC
V: TRBV11-2; J: TRBJ1-2; size: NA; D: NA; CDR3: CASSWGTGGYGYTF; DNA: TGTGCCAGCAGCTGGGGGACGGGAGGCTATGGCTACACCTTC
V: TRBV11-3; J: TRBJ1-5; size: NA; D: TRBD1; CDR3: CASSLVGTGVNQPQHF; DNA: TGTGCCAGCAGCTTAGTGGGGACAGGGGTCAATCAGCCCCAGCATTTT
V: TRBV27; J: TRBJ2-3; size: NA; D: TRBD2; CDR3: CASSLILAGLNTQYF; DNA: TGTGCCAGCAGTTTAATCTTAGCGGGGTTGAATACGCAGTATTTT
V: TRBV15; J: TRBJ2-7; size: NA; D: TRBD1; CDR3: CATSRDPGGPYEQYF; DNA: TGTGCCACCAGCAGAGATCCAGGGGGCCCCTACGAGCAGTACTTC
V: TRBV4-1; J: TRBJ2-3; size: NA; D: TRBD1; CDR3: CASSQDRDRSTDTQYF; DNA: TGCGCCAGCAGCCAAGATAGGGACAGAAGCACAGATACGCAGTATTTT
V: TRBV27; J: TRBJ1-2; size: NA; D: NA; CDR3: CASGARGWGIYGYTF; DNA: TGTGCCAGCGGAGCCCGCGGATGGGGCATCTATGGCTACACCTTC
V: TRBV28; J: TRBJ2-7; size: NA; D: NA; CDR3: CASSLGSRLLYEQYF; DNA: TGTGCCAGCAGTTTAGGGAGCCGGTTGCTTTACGAGCAGTACTTC
V: TRBV9; J: TRBJ2-1; size: few; D: TRBD2; CDR3: CASSVLAGGPYEQFF; DNA: TGTGCCAGCAGCGTTTTAGCGGGGGGGCCGTATGAGCAGTTCTTC
V: TRBV5-4; J: TRBJ2-3; size: NA; D: NA; CDR3: CASSSSRGSTDTQYF; DNA: TGTGCCAGCAGCTCGAGCAGGGGTAGCACAGATACGCAGTATTTT
V: TRBV5-1; J: TRBJ2-3; size: NA; D: TRBD1; CDR3: CASSSDRGKSDTQYF; DNA: TGCGCCAGCAGCTCGGACAGGGGAAAATCAGATACGCAGTATTTT
V: TRBV30; J: TRBJ2-5; size: NA; D: TRBD1; CDR3: CAWRPKAGTGIQETQYF; DNA: TGTGCCTGGAGACCAAAGGCCGGGACAGGGATCCAAGAGACCCAGTACTTC
V: TRBV18; J: TRBJ2-5; size: NA; D: NA; CDR3: CASSPFWQGETQYF; DNA: TGTGCCAGCTCACCATTCTGGCAGGGAGAGACCCAGTACTTC
V: TRBV10-3; J: TRBJ2-1; size: few; D: NA; CDR3: CAITPGFYEQFF; DNA: TGTGCCATCACTCCGGGGTTTTATGAGCAGTTCTTC
V: TRBV10-3; J: TRBJ1-2; size: NA; D: NA; CDR3: CAISGGLSYGYTF; DNA: TGTGCCATCAGCGGAGGACTGTCCTATGGCTACACCTTC
V: TRBV6-1; J: TRBJ2-3; size: NA; D: NA; CDR3: CASSDPRRSSTDTQYF; DNA: TGTGCCAGCAGTGACCCCAGGCGTTCTAGCACAGATACGCAGTATTTT
V: TRBV9; J: TRBJ1-4; size: NA; D: TRBD1; CDR3: CASSLGQAFNEKLFF; DNA: TGTGCCAGCAGCTTAGGACAGGCGTTTAATGAAAAACTGTTTTTT
V: TRBV10-3; J: TRBJ2-5; size: once; D: NA; CDR3: CAISEGALYQETQYF; DNA: TGTGCCATCAGTGAGGGGGCACTCTACCAAGAGACCCAGTACTTC
V: TRBV9; J: TRBJ2-5; size: NA; D: TRBD2; CDR3: CASPGGSGTEQETQYF; DNA: TGTGCCAGCCCAGGCGGTAGCGGGACCGAGCAAGAGACCCAGTACTTC
V: TRBV19; J: TRBJ1-4; size: NA; D: NA; CDR3: CASSQRPRLTTNEKLFF; DNA: TGTGCCAGTAGTCAACGTCCCAGATTAACAACTAATGAAAAACTGTTTTTT
V: TRBV19; J: TRBJ1-3; size: once; D: TRBD1; CDR3: CASSSWTGTSGNTIYF; DNA: TGTGCCAGTAGTAGCTGGACAGGGACCTCTGGAAACACCATATATTTT
V: TRBV5-1; J: TRBJ2-2; size: NA; D: TRBD1; CDR3: CATRQGASTGELFF; DNA: TGCGCCACTCGGCAGGGGGCGTCCACCGGGGAGCTGTTTTTT
V: TRBV5-1; J: TRBJ1-6; size: few; D: NA; CDR3: CASSGGSYANSPLHF; DNA: TGCGCCAGCAGCGGGGGCTCCTATGCAAATTCACCCCTCCACTTT
V: TRBV2; J: TRBJ1-2; size: NA; D: NA; CDR3: CASSEGQVSNYGYTF; DNA: TGTGCCAGCAGTGAAGGACAGGTTTCTAACTATGGCTACACCTTC
V: TRBV7-9; J: TRBJ2-3; size: few; D: TRBD2; CDR3: CASSLGLAGTDTQYF; DNA: TGTGCCAGCAGCTTAGGACTAGCAGGCACAGATACGCAGTATTTT
V: TRBV19; J: TRBJ2-5; size: NA; D: NA; CDR3: CAGYSRTQYF; DNA: TGTGCCGGATACTCTAGGACCCAGTACTTC
V: TRBV7-9; J: TRBJ2-3; size: NA; D: TRBD1; CDR3: CASSLGLDRGRADTQYF; DNA: TGTGCCAGCAGCTTAGGGCTCGACAGGGGGCGCGCAGATACGCAGTATTTT
V: TRBV5-3; J: TRBJ2-3; size: NA; D: NA; CDR3: CARSLSAESTDTQYF; DNA: TGTGCCAGAAGCTTGTCGGCGGAAAGCACAGATACGCAGTATTTT
V: TRBV28; J: TRBJ1-2; size: NA; D: TRBD1; CDR3: CASSRGQGPYGYTF; DNA: TGTGCCAGCAGTAGAGGACAGGGACCCTATGGCTACACCTTC